Below, 26 T cell receptor beta chains from the same sample are listed, as sequenced in a study of blood T cell repertoires in COVID-19. The data were produced by immunoSEQ multiplex PCR, yet TCRdb's version contains in-frame clones alone and is incomplete. The sample carries some 700,000 clones, more than 80% recorded once. The sample consisted of peripheral blood. The receptor set was obtained from a woman between 18 and 29 years old with acute or convalescent COVID-19.

The CDR3 protein is CASSVEGWRSPLHF. The CDR3 DNA follows: TGTGCCAGCAGCGTAGAGGGCTGGAGGTCACCCCTCCACTTT. V usage is TRBV9 and J usage is TRBJ1-6, with D unclear. V shed 0 bases and J shed 10 bases, with 11 bases lying between them. The CDR3 spans 14 residues. CDR1 is SGDLS and CDR2 is YYNGEE in the germline V gene.

This chain links TRBV4-1 with TRBJ1-2, with TRBD1 matching over 7 bases. The CDR3 runs 14 residues. Losses at the gene ends were 3 bases for V and 3 bases for J; bases not matched to a gene: 4. Germline loops: CDR1 MGHRA, CDR2 YSYEKL. The CDR3 loop reads CASSQLGTDYGYTF. The CDR3 coding sequence is TGCGCCAGCAGCCAGCTAGGGACAGACTATGGCTACACCTTC.

The rearrangement links TRBV6-5 to TRBJ1-3; D perhaps matches TRBD1 (5 bases). Trimming shortened V by 0 bases and J by 0 bases, and 9 bases separated the two germline ends. CDR3 length: 16 residues. In germline, CDR1 is MNHEY, CDR2 SVGAGI. DNA of the CDR3: TGTGCCAGCAGTTACTCCCCAGGGCGCTCTGGAAACACCATATATTTT. It codes for CASSYSPGRSGNTIYF.

The chain carries TRBV6-2 or TRBV6-3 and TRBJ2-4; the match to TRBD1 covers 10 bases. CDR3 size: 13 residues. Germline V lookup: CDR1 MNHEY, CDR2 SVGEGT. Trimming cost V 6 bases and J 9 bases; bases outside gene matches: 5. In DNA form, the CDR3 reads TGTGCCAGCAGCCAGACAGGGGGCATCATTCAGTACTTC. It codes for CASSQTGGIIQYF.

V gene TRBV6-4 combines with J gene TRBJ1-2; a possible D gene is TRBD1 (5 bases). From germline, CDR1 is MRHNA and CDR2 SNTAGT. Trimming took off 2 bases at V and 8 bases at J, with 12 bases between the two ends. CDR3 length: 13 residues. The CDR3 coding sequence is TGTGCCAGCAGTGACGGGGCTGGCTTCGGCTACACCTTC. It is translated as CASSDGAGFGYTF.

V and J are TRBV12-3 or TRBV12-4 and TRBJ1-1; D is perhaps TRBD1 (6 bases). Trimming shortened V by 6 bases and J by 6 bases, and 11 bases separated the two germline ends. The CDR3 extends over 12 amino acids. DNA of the CDR3: TGTGCCAGCAGCGGTAGGGGGTCTGAAGCTTTCTTT. Protein product: CASSGRGSEAFF.

The chain is built from TRBV30 and TRBJ2-1, with 8 positions matching TRBD2. Germline CDR1 reads GTSNPN; CDR2 reads SVGIG (reference sequence). The CDR3 extends over 16 amino acids. V lost 4 bases and J lost 5; bases outside the gene matches: 13. The CDR3 region has the DNA TGTGCCTGGACCCCGCGGGGGGTAGTAATCGACAATGAGCAGTTCTTC. Translated, it gives CAWTPRGVVIDNEQFF.

The chain joins TRBV19 to TRBJ1-5; D is perhaps TRBD1 (6 bases). The CDR3 sequence is 15 residues long. The V end was cut by 4 bases, the J end by 3 bases, with 13 bases between. Germline CDR1 reads LNHDA; CDR2 reads SQIVND (reference sequence). CDR3 sequence: CASSNGQTSNQPQHF. CDR3 DNA: TGTGCCAGTAGTAACGGACAGACCTCCAATCAGCCCCAGCATTTT.

This clone was recorded only once. The CDR3 DNA is TGCGCCAGCAGCCAAGAAACGGGGTACGAAAAACTGTTTTTT. It translates to CASSQETGYEKLFF. The chain has TRBV4-1 and TRBJ1-4; no clear D gene. Germline V gene data show CDR1 as MGHRA and CDR2 as YSYEKL. Trimming shortened V by 0 bases and J by 8 bases, and 10 bases separated the two germline ends. The CDR3 spans 14 residues.

The chain couples TRBV7-2 to TRBJ1-1; D ambiguous. The germline CDR1 and CDR2 sequences are SGHTA and FQGNSA. V dropped 3 bases and J dropped 1 base, with 6 bases sitting between them. The CDR3 consists of 13 residues. This chain's CDR3 is CASSLRPNTEAFF. The DNA for the CDR3 is TGTGCCAGCAGCTTGAGGCCGAACACTGAAGCTTTCTTT.

The genes are TRBV6-5 and TRBJ2-2, with D possibly TRBD1 on 5 matching bases. The length of the CDR3 is 15 residues. Germline V gene data show CDR1 as MNHEY and CDR2 as SVGAGI. The V end lost 6 bases, the J end lost 0 bases, and 11 bases lay between the germline ends. CDR3 region: CASSKRQPNTGELFF. The DNA of the CDR3 is TGTGCCAGCAGCAAGAGACAGCCGAACACCGGGGAGCTGTTTTTT.

The chain recombines TRBV19 with TRBJ1-2; 10 positions match TRBD1. Germline CDR1 is LNHDA and CDR2 is SQIVND (reference sequence). V lost 6 bases, J lost 3 bases, and 4 bases stayed unmatched. The CDR3 runs to 14 residues. The CDR3 region has the DNA TGTGCCAGTAGCCGGGACAGGGGTTACTATGGCTACACCTTC. The encoded protein is CASSRDRGYYGYTF.

A single count supports this clone. V is TRBV12-3 or TRBV12-4 and J is TRBJ1-2; D gene uncertain. CDR3 length: 12 amino acids. Trimming left V 5 bases short and J 7 bases short, with 11 bases between. The CDR3 sequence: CASSPGEVGYTF. The DNA of the CDR3 is TGTGCCAGCAGTCCCGGGGAGGTTGGCTACACCTTC.

CDR3 loop: CAIRNDRVPYEQYF. The CDR3 DNA reads as TGTGCCATCCGTAACGACAGGGTTCCCTACGAGCAGTACTTC. The gene calls are TRBV10-3 and TRBJ2-7; the match to TRBD1 covers 7 bases. J was trimmed by 2 bases and V by 8 bases; bases with no gene match: 9. CDR3 length equals 14 residues. Germline CDR1 ENHRY, CDR2 SYGVKD.

The DNA for the CDR3 is TGTGCCACCAGTGATTTGGAGAACAATCAGCCCCAGCATTTT. This sequence encodes CATSDLENNQPQHF. The chain recombines TRBV24-1 with TRBJ1-5, with no clear D. V lost 0 bases, J lost 3 bases, and 5 bases lay in between. The CDR3 length is 14 residues. Germline V gene lookup returns CDR1 KGHDR and CDR2 SFDVKD.

This clone occurred a few times. The chain recombines TRBV2 with TRBJ1-2; TRBD1 might be the D (6 bases). This CDR3 has 15 amino acids. Germline assignment: CDR1 SNHLY and CDR2 FYNNEI. V was clipped by 6 bases and J by 8 bases, with 22 bases between them. The CDR3 coding sequence is TGTGCCAGCAGGGCCTTCTATTGGGGGCCAGGGGGCTACACCTTC. It is translated as CASRAFYWGPGGYTF.

CDR3 DNA sequence: TGTGCCAGCAGTACACAGGGGTCCTCCTACGAGCAGTACTTC. Translation: CASSTQGSSYEQYF. The J gene is TRBJ2-7, the V gene TRBV7-2, with 7 bases lining up with TRBD1. V gave up 6 bases and J gave up 0 bases; unmatched junction bases: 5. This CDR3 spans 14 amino acids. Germline CDR1 reads SGHTA; CDR2 reads FQGNSA.

The chain is built from TRBV6-2 or TRBV6-3 and TRBJ1-5, with unresolved D. V was cut by 5 bases and J by 0 bases, with 14 bases left in between. This CDR3 has 16 amino acids. CDR1 MNHEY and CDR2 SVGEGT come from the germline V gene. In nucleotides, the CDR3 is TGTGCCAGCAGTCCCCTGACGGACTATAGCAATCAGCCCCAGCATTTT. This codes for CASSPLTDYSNQPQHF.

The chain employs TRBV19 and TRBJ2-1; TRBD2 aligns across 7 bases. Looked up from germline, CDR1 is LNHDA and CDR2 is SQIVND (reference sequence). The CDR3 length is 16 residues. Trimming cost V 0 bases and J 2 bases; bases outside gene matches: 4. CDR3 sequence (DNA): TGTGCCAGTAGTATAGACCTGACTAGCCCCTACAATGAGCAGTTCTTC. Translated: CASSIDLTSPYNEQFF.

In the case of this clone: The same CDR3 is also encoded by other DNA sequences in this sample. V and J are TRBV6-4 and TRBJ2-3; TRBD2 matches 8 bases. Germline lookup yields CDR1 MRHNA and CDR2 SNTAGT. Germline trimming cut 0 bases from V and 2 bases from J; bases unmatched to any gene: 1. The CDR3 consists of 15 residues. The DNA of the CDR3 is TGTGCCAGCAGTGACTCCGGGGGGGCCACAGATACGCAGTATTTT. Its translation: CASSDSGGATDTQYF.

V and J are TRBV12-5 and TRBJ1-1; D unclear. The germline gives CDR1 LGHNT, CDR2 FRNRAP. This CDR3 is 10 amino acids long. V lost 3 bases and J 7 bases, leaving 3 bases between the germline ends. CDR3 sequence: CASGFYEAFF. The CDR3 nucleotides read TGTGCTAGTGGTTTCTATGAAGCTTTCTTT.

Comments on this clone: Other DNA sequences in this specimen translate into the identical CDR3. The chain uses TRBV7-3 and TRBJ1-1, with a possible D match to TRBD1 (5 bases). Trimming removed 5 bases at V and 1 base at J, with 8 bases between. The CDR3 extends over 13 amino acids. Germline lookup yields CDR1 SGHTA and CDR2 FQGTGA. CDR3 loop: CASSLTANTEAFF. CDR3 DNA: TGTGCCAGCAGCCTGACAGCGAACACTGAAGCTTTCTTT.

In nucleotides, the CDR3 is TGCAGCGTGCGGGGTGGAAAGACTGAAGCTTTCTTT. Its translation: CSVRGGKTEAFF. The J gene is TRBJ1-1, the V gene TRBV29-1; D gene ambiguous. Germline V gene sequence: CDR1 SQVTM, CDR2 ANQGSEA. This CDR3 is 12 amino acids long. V lost 6 bases, J lost 5 bases, and 13 bases lay in between.

This clone was seen a single time. Other nucleotide sequences from this sample produce the same CDR3. The chain joins TRBV24-1 to TRBJ1-2; possibly TRBD1 for D (6 bases). Germline values: CDR1 KGHDR, CDR2 SFDVKD. The germline V and J ends were trimmed by 5 bases and 6 bases, with 6 bases remaining between them. The CDR3 covers 11 residues. The CDR3 loop is CATSAGDGYTF. The CDR3 DNA sequence: TGTGCCACCAGTGCAGGGGATGGCTACACCTTC.

This clone was seen a single time. CDR3 DNA: TGTGCCAGCAGCCAAAATTTCAGGGTTGGAAACACCATATATTTT. It is translated as CASSQNFRVGNTIYF. J is TRBJ1-3 and V is TRBV3-1 (or the pseudogene TRBV3-2); D is possibly TRBD1 (5 bases). Germline CDR1 is LGHDT and CDR2 is YNNKEL (reference sequence). This CDR3 spans 15 amino acids. V shed 2 bases and J shed 3 bases, with 11 bases lying between them.

The chain links TRBV3-1 (or the pseudogene TRBV3-2) to TRBJ1-2; 8 bases are shared with TRBD1. The CDR3 is made up of 13 amino acids. J lost 8 bases, V lost 3 bases, and 5 bases had no gene match. Per germline, CDR1 LGHDT and CDR2 YNNKEL (reference sequence). The DNA for the CDR3 is TGTGCCAGCAGCCAGAAGGACAGGGTCGGCTACACCTTC. It codes for CASSQKDRVGYTF.